This T cell receptor beta chain was recovered during a study of T cell changes during pregnancy in multiple sclerosis. The V end was cut by 1 base, the J end by 3 bases, with 11 bases between. The CDR3 totals 14 residues. Germline V CDR1 and CDR2: SGDLS, YYNGEE. Profiling relied on immunoSEQ multiplex PCR, and the TCRdb table lists in-frame clones only, not all of them. The sample has around 60,000 clones; 89% are singletons. The origin of this receptor is a female donor with multiple sclerosis, enrolled in a pregnancy study. The sample in question was peripheral blood, obtained in the first trimester of pregnancy. The chain couples TRBV9 to TRBJ2-7; possibly TRBD1 for D (5 bases). CDR3 protein: CASSVLGQGYEQYF. For the CDR3, the DNA is TGTGCCAGCAGCGTACTTGGCCAGGGCTACGAGCAGTACTTC.